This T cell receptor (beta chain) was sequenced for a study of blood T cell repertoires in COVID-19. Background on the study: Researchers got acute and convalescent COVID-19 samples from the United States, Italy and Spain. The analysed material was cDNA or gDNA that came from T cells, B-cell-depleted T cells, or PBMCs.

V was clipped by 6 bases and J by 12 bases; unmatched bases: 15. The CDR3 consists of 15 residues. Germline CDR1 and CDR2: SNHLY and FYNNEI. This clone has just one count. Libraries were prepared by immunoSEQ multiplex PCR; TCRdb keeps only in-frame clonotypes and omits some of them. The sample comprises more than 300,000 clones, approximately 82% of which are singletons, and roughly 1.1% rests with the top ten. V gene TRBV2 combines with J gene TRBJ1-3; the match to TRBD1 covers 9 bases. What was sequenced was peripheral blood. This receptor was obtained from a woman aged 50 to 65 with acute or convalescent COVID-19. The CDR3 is CASRPGQGSNHRIYF. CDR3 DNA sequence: TGTGCCAGCAGGCCGGGACAGGGATCTAACCACCGCATATATTTT.